This record looks at one T cell receptor beta chain sequence and its context. As yet, its antigen is unknown. At one end the junction does not follow the germline gene, possibly because of a read error. The sample belongs to a study of CD8 T cells in ankylosing spondylitis. It was by quantitative 5'-RACE with molecular barcodes that TCR beta libraries were made. TCRdb reprocessed the 5' RACE reads via MiXCR and lists one record per CDR3 protein. The data hold 750,000 to 850,000 distinct CDR3 sequences, with approximately 12% observed a single time. Regarding the study as a whole: Among TCR beta sequences, a motif of under 10 highly homologous variants appeared characteristic of ankylosing spondylitis blood.

Sequencing was done on a sample of blood, either unsorted or a sorted T cell fraction (not recorded which). The receptor was derived from a male donor with ankylosing spondylitis.

The CDR3 bases are TGCGCCAGCAGCCAAGGCAGGGGTGGCACAGATACGCTGTATTTT. This codes for CASSQGRGGTDTLYF. This chain joins TRBV4-3 and TRBJ2-3; D perhaps matches TRBD1 (6 bases). This CDR3 region has 15 residues. The germline CDR1 and CDR2 sequences are LGHNA and YSLEER.